This T cell receptor (beta chain) was documented in a study of CD8+ T cells in alopecia areata. Across the study: Tofacitinib administration to treated patients was oral, at 5 to 10 mg twice daily.

In each case, RNA was isolated and then reverse transcribed into cDNA as the sequencing template. Some clones are missing from TCRdb's copy, which holds only in-frame ones; the method was immunoSEQ multiplex PCR. The repertoire holds 140,000 to 150,000 clones, with approximately 50% as singletons. Those with alopecia areata gave lesional scalp punch biopsies and peripheral blood. Regarding this clone: What it recognizes is unknown. This same CDR3 is encoded by further DNA sequences in the sample.

Study-level points and caveats: Higher clonality and more expanded CD8+ clones appeared in lesional than normal scalp. Resident alphabeta T cells of normal skin are also sequenced in scalp samples.

This CDR3 is built from 13 residues. V shed 6 bases, J shed 2 bases, and the junction held 2 bases outside the gene matches. Germline-derived CDR1 and CDR2 are SQVTM and ANQGSEA. The clonotype comes from a human donor with alopecia areata. This chain connects TRBV29-1 to TRBJ2-5; 11 bases agree with TRBD2. Specimen: CD4+ T cells sorted from blood, collected at week 0. The CDR3 nucleotides are TGCAGCGTCCGACTAGCGGGGCAAGAGACCCAGTACTTC. Its protein product is CSVRLAGQETQYF. Using reference TRBV29-1 and TRBJ2-5 for the parts outside the CDR3, the full variable domain is SAVISQKPSRDICQRGTSLTIQCQVDSQVTMMFWYRQQPGQSLTLIATANQGSEATYESGFVIDKFPISRPNLTFSTLTVSNMSPEDSSIYLCSVRLAGQETQYFGPGTRLLVL.